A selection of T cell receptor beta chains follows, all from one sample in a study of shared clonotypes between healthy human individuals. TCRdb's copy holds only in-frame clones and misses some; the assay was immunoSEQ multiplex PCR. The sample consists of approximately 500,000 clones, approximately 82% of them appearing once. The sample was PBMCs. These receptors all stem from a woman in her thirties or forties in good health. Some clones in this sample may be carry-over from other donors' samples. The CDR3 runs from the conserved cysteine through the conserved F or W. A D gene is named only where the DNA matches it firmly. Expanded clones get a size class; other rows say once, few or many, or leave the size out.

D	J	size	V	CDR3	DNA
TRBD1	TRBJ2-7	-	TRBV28	CASRPHLTGGYEQYF	TGTGCCAGCAGGCCCCACCTGACAGGGGGCTACGAGCAGTACTTC
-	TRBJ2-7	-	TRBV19	CASSSSTGPSYEQYF	TGTGCCAGTAGTTCTAGTACCGGGCCCTCCTACGAGCAGTACTTC
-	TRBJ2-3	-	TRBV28	CASSPPSTDTQYF	TGTGCCAGCAGCCCCCCCTCGACAGATACGCAGTATTTT
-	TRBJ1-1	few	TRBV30	CAWTQGSYTEAFF	TGTGCCTGGACACAGGGATCTTACACTGAAGCTTTCTTT
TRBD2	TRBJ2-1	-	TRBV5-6	CASSPRGTFYNEQFF	TGTGCCAGCAGCCCGCGGGGGACCTTCTACAATGAGCAGTTCTTC
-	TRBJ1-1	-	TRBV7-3	CASSRSTQGEAFF	TGTGCCAGCAGCCGATCAACCCAGGGGGAAGCTTTCTTT
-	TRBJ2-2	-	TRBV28	CAIPGKMNTGELFF	TGTGCCATCCCCGGGAAAATGAACACCGGGGAGCTGTTTTTT
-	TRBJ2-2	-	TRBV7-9	CASSSFRGTGELFF	TGTGCCAGCAGCTCGTTTAGGGGCACCGGGGAGCTGTTTTTT
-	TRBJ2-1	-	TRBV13	CASSLELAYNEQFF	TGTGCCAGCAGCTTAGAACTAGCCTACAATGAGCAGTTCTTC
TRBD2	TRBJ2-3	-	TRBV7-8	CASSLGIAGAEDTQYF	TGTGCCAGCAGCTTAGGAATTGCGGGAGCTGAAGATACGCAGTATTTT
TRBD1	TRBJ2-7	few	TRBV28	CASSARQGRSYEQYF	TGTGCCAGCAGTGCCCGACAGGGGCGCTCCTACGAGCAGTACTTC
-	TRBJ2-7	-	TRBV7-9	CASSLDTDEQYF	TGTGCCAGCAGCTTAGACACGGACGAGCAGTACTTC
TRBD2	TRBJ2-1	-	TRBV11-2	CASSLGLAGAYEQFF	TGTGCCAGCAGCTTAGGCCTAGCGGGAGCATATGAGCAGTTCTTC
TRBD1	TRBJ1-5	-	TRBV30	CAWSSGTVPIPPGGPQHF	TGTGCCTGGAGTTCCGGGACAGTCCCAATCCCCCCGGGGGGACCCCAGCATTTT
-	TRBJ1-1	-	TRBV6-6	CASSYAIREGTEAFF	TGTGCCAGCAGTTACGCCATAAGGGAGGGCACTGAAGCTTTCTTT
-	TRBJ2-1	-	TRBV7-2	CASSWSFWEQFF	TGTGCCAGCAGCTGGTCCTTCTGGGAGCAGTTCTTC
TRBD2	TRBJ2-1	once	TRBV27	CASSFSGSHNEQFF	TGTGCCAGCAGTTTCAGCGGGAGCCACAATGAGCAGTTCTTC
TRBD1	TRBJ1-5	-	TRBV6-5	CASSPGQRGNQPQHF	TGTGCCAGCAGTCCGGGACAGCGTGGCAATCAGCCCCAGCATTTT
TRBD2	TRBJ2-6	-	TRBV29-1	CSVGRGSGANVLTF	TGCAGCGTCGGGAGGGGCTCTGGGGCCAACGTCCTGACTTTC
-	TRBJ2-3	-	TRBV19	CASSSGVGSGLLYF	TGTGCCAGTAGTAGTGGGGTTGGCTCCGGTCTCCTGTATTTT
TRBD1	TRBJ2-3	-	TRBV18	CASSPDRDGVDTQYF	TGTGCCAGCTCACCGGACAGGGATGGCGTAGATACGCAGTATTTT
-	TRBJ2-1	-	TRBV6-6	CASSRQGPAHEQFF	TGTGCCAGCAGCCGTCAGGGCCCTGCCCATGAGCAGTTCTTC
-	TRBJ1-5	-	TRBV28	CASTQGGHLNQPQHF	TGTGCCAGCACCCAAGGGGGTCATTTAAATCAGCCCCAGCATTTT
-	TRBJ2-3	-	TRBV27	CASSLRQIASTDTQYF	TGTGCCAGCAGCCTCCGACAGATAGCTAGCACAGATACGCAGTATTTT
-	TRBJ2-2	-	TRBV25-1	CASRRSRTAQENTGELFF	TGTGCCAGCAGACGCAGTAGGACCGCCCAAGAGAACACCGGGGAGCTGTTTTTT
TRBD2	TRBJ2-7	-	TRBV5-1	CASSRTSGSYEQYF	TGCGCCAGCAGTCGTACTAGCGGCTCCTACGAGCAGTACTTC
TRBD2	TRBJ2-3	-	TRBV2	CASIRPGLASDTQYF	TGTGCCAGCATCCGACCGGGACTAGCGTCAGATACGCAGTATTTT
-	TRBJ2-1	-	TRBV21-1	CAIWTSSYNEQFF	TGTGCCATCTGGACAAGCTCCTACAATGAGCAGTTCTTC
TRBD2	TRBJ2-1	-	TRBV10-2	CASRVAGEVLEQFF	TGCGCCAGCAGAGTAGCGGGAGAAGTCCTTGAGCAGTTCTTC
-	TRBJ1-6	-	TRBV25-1	CASSESYFSPLHF	TGTGCCAGCAGTGAAAGTTATTTTTCACCCCTCCACTTT
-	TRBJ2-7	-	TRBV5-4	CASSTDSYEQYF	TGTGCCAGCAGCACAGACAGTTACGAGCAGTACTTC
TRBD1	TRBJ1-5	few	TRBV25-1	CASSEMDRGDGQPQHF	TGTGCCAGCAGTGAAATGGACAGGGGGGATGGTCAGCCCCAGCATTTT
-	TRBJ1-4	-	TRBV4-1	CASSQIVIEKLFF	TGCGCCAGCAGCCAAATAGTCATCGAAAAACTGTTTTTT
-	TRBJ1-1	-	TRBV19	CASSYNPGVRTEAFF	TGTGCCAGTAGTTATAACCCAGGGGTGCGCACTGAAGCTTTCTTT
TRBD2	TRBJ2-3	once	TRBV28	CASSLSARETTDTQYF	TGTGCCAGCAGTTTATCGGCGCGGGAGACCACAGATACGCAGTATTTT
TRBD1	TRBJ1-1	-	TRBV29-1	CSVLGQGGITEAFF	TGCAGCGTACTCGGACAGGGGGGTATCACTGAAGCTTTCTTT
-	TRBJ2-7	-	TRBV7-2	CASSGGLTNEQYF	TGTGCCAGCAGCGGGGGGTTAACAAACGAGCAGTACTTC
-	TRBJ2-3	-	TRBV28	CASSSRVGNRQPDTQYF	TGTGCCAGCAGTTCCAGGGTGGGAAATCGACAGCCAGATACGCAGTATTTT
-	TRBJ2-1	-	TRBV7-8	CASSLAATSPHEQFF	TGTGCCAGCAGCTTAGCAGCGACTAGTCCGCATGAGCAGTTCTTC
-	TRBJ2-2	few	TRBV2	CASSLSGRNTGELFF	TGTGCCAGCAGTTTATCGGGAAGGAACACCGGGGAGCTGTTTTTT
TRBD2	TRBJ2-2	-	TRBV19	CASRLAGNTGELFF	TGTGCCAGCCGACTAGCGGGGAACACCGGGGAGCTGTTTTTT
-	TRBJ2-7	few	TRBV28	CASSLQGPYAYEQYF	TGTGCCAGCAGTTTGCAGGGGCCCTACGCCTACGAGCAGTACTTC
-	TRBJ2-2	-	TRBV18	CASSPGTLNTGELFF	TGTGCCAGCTCACCAGGGACTCTTAACACCGGGGAGCTGTTTTTT
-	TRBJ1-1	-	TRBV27	CASSPRGGYTEAFF	TGTGCCAGCAGCCCCAGGGGAGGGTACACTGAAGCTTTCTTT
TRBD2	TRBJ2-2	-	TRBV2	CASKTTSVPGELFF	TGTGCCAGCAAGACGACTAGCGTTCCCGGGGAGCTGTTTTTT
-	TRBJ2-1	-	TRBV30	CAWNFFSGDEQFF	TGTGCCTGGAACTTCTTTTCGGGGGATGAGCAGTTCTTC
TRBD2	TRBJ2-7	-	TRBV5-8	CASSLGLAGPLSYEQYF	TGTGCCAGCAGCTTGGGCCTAGCGGGGCCGCTCTCCTACGAGCAGTACTTC
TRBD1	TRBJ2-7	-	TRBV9	CASSVTRDSPYEQYF	TGTGCCAGCAGCGTCACCCGGGACAGCCCCTACGAGCAGTACTTC
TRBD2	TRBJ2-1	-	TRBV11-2	CASSLGWLAGNNEQFF	TGTGCCAGCAGCTTAGGGTGGTTAGCGGGAAACAATGAGCAGTTCTTC
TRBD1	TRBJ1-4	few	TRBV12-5	CASGSQGTNEKLFF	TGTGCTAGTGGGTCACAGGGGACTAATGAAAAACTGTTTTTT